These 17 T cell receptor beta chains share one sample of origin, sequenced in a study of blood T cell repertoires in COVID-19. Data came from immunoSEQ multiplex PCR; TCRdb stores just in-frame clones and leaves some out. The table has about 170,000 clones, 65% to 80% seen once; the top ten hold 15% to 20%. Sequences were obtained from PBMCs or T cells enriched from blood (not recorded which). Receptors originate from a woman aged 70 to 79 in a cohort exposed to, infected with or recovered from COVID-19 (not recorded which).

The J gene is TRBJ1-5, the V gene TRBV19; possibly TRBD1 for D (6 bases). Per the germline V gene, CDR1 is LNHDA and CDR2 is SQIVND (reference sequence). V was shortened by 4 bases and J by 6 bases, with 16 bases between the two germline ends. The CDR3 runs to 15 residues. The CDR3 DNA is TGTGCCAGTAGTACTTCGAGGCAGGGGACTCAGCCCCAGCATTTT. It yields the protein CASSTSRQGTQPQHF. Variable domain in full (rest from reference TRBV19 and TRBJ1-5): DGGITQSPKYLFRKEGQNVTLSCEQNLNHDAMYWYRQDPGQGLRLIYYSQIVNDFQKGDIAEGYSVSREKKESFPLTVTSAQKNPTAFYLCASSTSRQGTQPQHFGDGTRLSIL.

The J gene is TRBJ2-1, the V gene TRBV9; 12 bases fit TRBD2. Trimming cost V 0 bases and J 1 base; bases outside gene matches: 8. CDR3 length: 19 amino acids. The germline V gene encodes CDR1 SGDLS and CDR2 YYNGEE. CDR3 sequence reads: CASSVGGRTSGTSYNEQFF. CDR3 DNA sequence: TGTGCCAGCAGCGTAGGCGGTCGGACTAGCGGGACATCCTACAATGAGCAGTTCTTC.

The chain combines TRBV28 with TRBJ2-3; 11 nucleotides align to TRBD2. Germline CDR1 is MDHEN and CDR2 is SYDVKM. The CDR3 is 17 residues long. J gave up 0 bases and V 5 bases, and 7 bases lay outside the gene matches. The CDR3 here is CASSLTRTSGSTDTQYF. The CDR3 DNA reads TGTGCCAGCAGTCTAACTCGGACTAGCGGGAGCACAGATACGCAGTATTTT.

The table lists this clone with a few counts. The chain recombines TRBV27 with TRBJ1-2; TRBD1 agrees at 8 bases. Trimming at V came to 1 base and at J to 6 bases, leaving 4 bases not matched to a gene. This CDR3 is 14 amino acids long. The germline V gene encodes CDR1 MNHEY and CDR2 SMNVEV (reference sequence). CDR3 sequence (DNA): TGTGCCAGCAGTTTATATCGGACAGGGCATGGCTACACCTTC. This sequence encodes CASSLYRTGHGYTF.

The CDR3 DNA reads TGTGCCAGCAGCCCCTACACAGATACGCAGTATTTT. Its protein product is CASSPYTDTQYF. The rearrangement links TRBV7-2 to TRBJ2-3; D not certain. V lost 5 bases and J 2 bases, leaving 5 bases between the germline ends. The CDR3 is 12 amino acids. Germline loops: CDR1 SGHTA, CDR2 FQGNSA.

V usage is TRBV6-2 or TRBV6-3 and J usage is TRBJ2-7, with a tentative D call TRBD1 (6 bases). CDR3 length: 14 amino acids. CDR1 and CDR2 (germline): MNHEY, SVGEGT. Trimming pared 5 bases from V and 5 bases from J, leaving 16 bases between. The CDR3 loop reads CASSNIVQGHEQYF. Written as DNA, the CDR3 is TGTGCCAGCAGTAACATAGTACAGGGTCACGAGCAGTACTTC.

The chain carries TRBV4-1 and TRBJ2-1, with 7 positions matching TRBD1. Germline-derived CDR1 and CDR2 are MGHRA and YSYEKL. The CDR3 loop spans 13 amino acids. The trim removed 2 bases at V and 8 bases at J, leaving 3 bases unmatched. CDR3 amino acids: CASSQQTGHEQFF. The CDR3 DNA reads TGCGCCAGCAGCCAACAGACAGGGCATGAGCAGTTCTTC.

This clone was counted once. The CDR3 loop is CASSLGLAGAGDTQYF. The CDR3 DNA follows: TGTGCCAGCAGCTTAGGACTAGCGGGAGCTGGGGATACGCAGTATTTT. The chain combines TRBV7-3 with TRBJ2-3, with 13 bases fitting TRBD2. Germline CDR1 SGHTA, CDR2 FQGTGA. V lost 2 bases and J lost 6; bases outside the gene matches: 5. This CDR3 contains 16 residues.

The chain is built from TRBV5-5 and TRBJ2-7; 7 nucleotides align to TRBD1. The length of the CDR3 is 15 residues. The V and J ends lost 2 bases and 0 bases, in that order; junction bases with no gene match: 5. Germline values: CDR1 SGHKS, CDR2 YYEKEE (reference sequence). CDR3 residues: CASSFGQASSYEQYF. CDR3 bases: TGTGCCAGCAGCTTTGGACAGGCAAGCTCCTACGAGCAGTACTTC.

This clone was found a few times. The chain is built from TRBV10-3 and TRBJ2-1; TRBD2 matches 14 bases. From germline, CDR1 is ENHRY and CDR2 SYGVKD. Trimming removed 3 bases from V and 9 bases from J; junction bases left unmatched: 7. CDR3 length: 16 residues. This CDR3 reads CAISDQTSGRALEQFF. The CDR3 nucleotides are TGTGCCATCAGTGATCAGACTAGCGGGAGGGCCCTTGAGCAGTTCTTC.

This chain links TRBV2 with TRBJ1-5, with 7 bases aligning to TRBD1. The CDR3 is 17 residues long. The germline CDR1 and CDR2 sequences are SNHLY and FYNNEI. V lost 5 bases to trimming and J lost 0 bases; unmatched junction nucleotides: 10. CDR3 DNA sequence: TGTGCCAGCAGTCAACGGAGTTACAGGGGTAGCAATCAGCCCCAGCATTTT. This codes for CASSQRSYRGSNQPQHF.

This clone was counted only a few times. The chain links TRBV2 to TRBJ1-1; the match to TRBD1 covers 7 bases. CDR1 SNHLY and CDR2 FYNNEI come from the germline V gene. The CDR3 runs to 15 residues. The ends lost 6 bases at V and 5 bases at J; junction bases unmatched: 12. For the CDR3, the DNA is TGTGCCAGCAGACGTAACAGGGGCGCCGGAACTGAAGCTTTCTTT. Translating it yields CASRRNRGAGTEAFF.

The chain joins TRBV6-2 or TRBV6-3 to TRBJ2-3, with 8 bases identical to TRBD2. Germline trimming cut 6 bases from V and 1 base from J; bases unmatched to any gene: 6. This CDR3 is built from 15 residues. Germline CDR1 and CDR2: MNHEY and SVGEGT. The CDR3 here is CASSPSTSGTDTQYF. CDR3 coding DNA: TGTGCCAGCAGCCCCTCGACTAGCGGCACAGATACGCAGTATTTT.

The chain combines TRBV2 with TRBJ2-1, with 15 nucleotides matching TRBD2. Germline V gene data show CDR1 as SNHLY and CDR2 as FYNNEI. The V gene end was trimmed by 6 bases and the J gene end by 2 bases; junction bases not matched to a gene: 5. CDR3 length: 17 amino acids. CDR3: CASRGGLAGGTYNEQFF. The CDR3 DNA follows: TGTGCCAGCAGGGGGGGACTAGCGGGAGGTACCTACAATGAGCAGTTCTTC. The full variable domain, its missing parts supplied by reference TRBV2 and TRBJ2-1, is EPEVTQTPSHQVTQMGQEVILRCVPISNHLYFYWYRQILGQKVEFLVSFYNNEISEKSEIFDDQFSVERPDGSNFTLKIRSTKLEDSAMYFCASRGGLAGGTYNEQFFGPGTRLTVL.

J is TRBJ2-7 and V is TRBV11-2, with D possibly TRBD1 on 5 matching bases. Trimming took off 0 bases at V and 5 bases at J, with 5 bases between the two ends. The germline gives CDR1 SGHAT, CDR2 FQNNGV. The CDR3 consists of 12 residues. The CDR3 bases are TGTGCCAGCAGCTTAGACAGGGACGAGCAGTACTTC. Translated, it gives CASSLDRDEQYF.

V and J are TRBV6-2 or TRBV6-3 and TRBJ1-2; D gene uncertain. Germline values: CDR1 MNHEY, CDR2 SVGEGT. This CDR3 has 15 residues. Trimming removed 2 bases at V and 0 bases at J, with 10 bases between. CDR3 sequence reads: CASSYSWQANYGYTF. The CDR3, as DNA: TGTGCCAGCAGTTACAGCTGGCAGGCTAACTATGGCTACACCTTC.

The rearrangement uses TRBV29-1 and TRBJ2-7; 11 nucleotides align to TRBD2. CDR3 length: 14 residues. J lost 1 base, V lost 7 bases, and 6 bases had no gene match. From germline, CDR1 is SQVTM and CDR2 ANQGSEA. CDR3 in DNA: TGCAGCGCTACCGGGACTAGCGGTTCCTACGAGCAGTACTTC. This translates into CSATGTSGSYEQYF.